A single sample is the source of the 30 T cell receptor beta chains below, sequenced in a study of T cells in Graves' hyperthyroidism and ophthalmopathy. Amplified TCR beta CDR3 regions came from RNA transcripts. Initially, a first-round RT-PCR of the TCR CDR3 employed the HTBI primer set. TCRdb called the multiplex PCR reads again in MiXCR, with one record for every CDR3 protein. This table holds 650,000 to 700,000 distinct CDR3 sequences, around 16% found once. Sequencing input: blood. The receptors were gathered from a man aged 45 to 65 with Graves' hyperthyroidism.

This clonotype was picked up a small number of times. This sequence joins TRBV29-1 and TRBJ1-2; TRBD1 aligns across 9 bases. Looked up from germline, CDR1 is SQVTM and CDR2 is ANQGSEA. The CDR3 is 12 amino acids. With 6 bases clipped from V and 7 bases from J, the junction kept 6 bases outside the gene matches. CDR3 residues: CSVRQGEGGYTF. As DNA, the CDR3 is TGCAGCGTAAGACAGGGGGAAGGTGGCTACACCTTC.

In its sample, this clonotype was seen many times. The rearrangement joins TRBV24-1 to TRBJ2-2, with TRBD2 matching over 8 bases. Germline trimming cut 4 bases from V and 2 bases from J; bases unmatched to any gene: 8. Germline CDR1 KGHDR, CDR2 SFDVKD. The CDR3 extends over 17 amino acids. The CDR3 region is CATSEERVAGNTGELFF. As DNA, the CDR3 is TGTGCCACCAGTGAAGAGAGAGTAGCGGGAAACACCGGGGAGCTGTTTTTT.

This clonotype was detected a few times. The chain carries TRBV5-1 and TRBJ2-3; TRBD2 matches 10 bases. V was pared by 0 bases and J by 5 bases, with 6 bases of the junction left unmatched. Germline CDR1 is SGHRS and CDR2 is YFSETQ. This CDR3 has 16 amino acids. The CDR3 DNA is TGCGCCAGCAGCTTGGAGCTAGCGGGAGCCCAAGATACGCAGTATTTT. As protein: CASSLELAGAQDTQYF.

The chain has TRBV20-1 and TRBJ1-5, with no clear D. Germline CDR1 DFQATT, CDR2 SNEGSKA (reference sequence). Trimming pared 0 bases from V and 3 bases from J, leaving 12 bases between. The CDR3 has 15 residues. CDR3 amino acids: CSARDPRQTNQPQHF. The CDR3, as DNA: TGCAGTGCTAGAGATCCACGCCAGACCAATCAGCCCCAGCATTTT.

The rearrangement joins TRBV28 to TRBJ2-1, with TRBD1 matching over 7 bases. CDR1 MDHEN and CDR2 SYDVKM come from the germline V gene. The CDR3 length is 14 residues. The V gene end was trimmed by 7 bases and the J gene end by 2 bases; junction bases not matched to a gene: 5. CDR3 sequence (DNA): TGTGCCAGCAACCGGGACAGTCCCTACAATGAGCAGTTCTTC. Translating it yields CASNRDSPYNEQFF.

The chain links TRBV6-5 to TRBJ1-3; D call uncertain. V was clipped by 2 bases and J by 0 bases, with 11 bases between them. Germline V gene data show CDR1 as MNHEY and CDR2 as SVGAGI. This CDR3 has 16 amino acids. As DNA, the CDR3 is TGTGCCAGCAGTTACGCTCGACCGAGCTCTGGAAACACCATATATTTT. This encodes CASSYARPSSGNTIYF.

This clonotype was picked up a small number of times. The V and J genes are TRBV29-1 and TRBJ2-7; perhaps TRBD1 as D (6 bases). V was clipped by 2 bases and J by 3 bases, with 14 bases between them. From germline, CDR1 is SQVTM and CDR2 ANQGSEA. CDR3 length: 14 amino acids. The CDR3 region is CSVEQSGAYYEQYF. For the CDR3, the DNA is TGCAGCGTTGAACAATCAGGGGCCTACTACGAGCAGTACTTC.

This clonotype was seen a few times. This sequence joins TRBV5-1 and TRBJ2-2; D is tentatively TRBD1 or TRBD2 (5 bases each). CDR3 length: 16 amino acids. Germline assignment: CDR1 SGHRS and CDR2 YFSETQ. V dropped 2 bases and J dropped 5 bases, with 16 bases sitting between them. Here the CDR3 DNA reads TGCGCCAGCAGCTTAGAGGCTATGAGGGGAACCGGGGAGCTGTTTTTT. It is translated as CASSLEAMRGTGELFF. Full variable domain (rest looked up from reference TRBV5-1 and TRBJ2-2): KAGVTQTPRYLIKTRGQQVTLSCSPISGHRSVSWYQQTPGQGLQFLFEYFSETQRNKGNFPGRFSGRQFSNSRSEMNVSTLELGDSALYLCASSLEAMRGTGELFFGEGSRLTVL.

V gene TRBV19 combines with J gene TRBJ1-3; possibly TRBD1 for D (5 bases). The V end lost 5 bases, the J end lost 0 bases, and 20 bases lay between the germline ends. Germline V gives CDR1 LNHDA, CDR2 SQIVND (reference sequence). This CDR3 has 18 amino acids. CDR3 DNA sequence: TGTGCCAGTAGTGCCAGCCCCGGACATCCATACTCTGGAAACACCATATATTTT. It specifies CASSASPGHPYSGNTIYF. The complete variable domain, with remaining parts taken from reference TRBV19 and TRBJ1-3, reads DGGITQSPKYLFRKEGQNVTLSCEQNLNHDAMYWYRQDPGQGLRLIYYSQIVNDFQKGDIAEGYSVSREKKESFPLTVTSAQKNPTAFYLCASSASPGHPYSGNTIYFGEGSWLTVV.

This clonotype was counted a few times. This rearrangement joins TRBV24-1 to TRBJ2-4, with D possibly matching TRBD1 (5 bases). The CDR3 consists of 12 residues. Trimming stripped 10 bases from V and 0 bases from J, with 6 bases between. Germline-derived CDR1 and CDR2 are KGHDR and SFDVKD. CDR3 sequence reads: CATGVAKNIQYF. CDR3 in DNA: TGTGCCACAGGGGTAGCCAAAAACATTCAGTACTTC.

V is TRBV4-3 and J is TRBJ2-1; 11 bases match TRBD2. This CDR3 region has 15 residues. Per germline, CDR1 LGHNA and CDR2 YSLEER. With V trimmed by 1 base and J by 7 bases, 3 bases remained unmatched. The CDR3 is CASSQGTSGFNEQFF. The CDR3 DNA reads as TGCGCCAGCAGCCAAGGGACTAGCGGGTTTAATGAGCAGTTCTTC.

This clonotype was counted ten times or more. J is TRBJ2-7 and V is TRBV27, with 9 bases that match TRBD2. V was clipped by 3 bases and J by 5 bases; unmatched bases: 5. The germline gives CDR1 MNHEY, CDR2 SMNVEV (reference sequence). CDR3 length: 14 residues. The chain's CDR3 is CASSFIAGVHEQYF. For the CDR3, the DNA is TGTGCCAGCAGTTTCATAGCGGGAGTCCACGAGCAGTACTTC.

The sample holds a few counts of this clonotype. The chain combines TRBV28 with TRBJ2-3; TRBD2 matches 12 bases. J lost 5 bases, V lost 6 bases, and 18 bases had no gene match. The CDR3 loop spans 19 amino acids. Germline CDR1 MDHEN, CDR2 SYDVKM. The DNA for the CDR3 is TGTGCCAGCAGAGAAGGACTAGCGGGATACCTTTGGAGGGTAGATACGCAGTATTTT. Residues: CASREGLAGYLWRVDTQYF.

The DNA for the CDR3 is TGTGCCAGCAGTCACCGATTTAATTCACCCCTCCACTTT. It translates to CASSHRFNSPLHF. The chain has TRBV27 and TRBJ1-6; no reliable D call. Germline V lookup: CDR1 MNHEY, CDR2 SMNVEV (reference sequence). The CDR3 contains 13 residues. V lost 5 bases, J lost 6 bases, and 8 bases lay in between.

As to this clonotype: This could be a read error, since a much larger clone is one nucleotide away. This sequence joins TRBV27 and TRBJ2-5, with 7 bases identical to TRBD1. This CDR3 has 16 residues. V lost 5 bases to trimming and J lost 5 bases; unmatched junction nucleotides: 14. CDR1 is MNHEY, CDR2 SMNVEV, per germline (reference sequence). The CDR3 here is CASSDFRDRVIETQYF. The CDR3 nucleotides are TGTGCCAGCAGTGATTTCAGAGACAGGGTAATCGAGACCCAGTACTTC.

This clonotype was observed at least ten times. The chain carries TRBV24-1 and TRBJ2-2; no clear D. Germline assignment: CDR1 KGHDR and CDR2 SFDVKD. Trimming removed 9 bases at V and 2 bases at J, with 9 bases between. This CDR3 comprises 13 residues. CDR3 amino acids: CATGSTNTGELFF. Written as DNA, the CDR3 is TGTGCCACCGGATCCACTAACACCGGGGAGCTGTTTTTT.

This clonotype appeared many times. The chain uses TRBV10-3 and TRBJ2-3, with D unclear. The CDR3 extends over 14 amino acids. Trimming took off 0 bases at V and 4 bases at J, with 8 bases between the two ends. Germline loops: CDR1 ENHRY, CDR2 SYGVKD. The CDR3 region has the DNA TGTGCCATCAGTGAGTCCCGGGCGGCAGATACGCAGTATTTT. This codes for CAISESRAADTQYF.

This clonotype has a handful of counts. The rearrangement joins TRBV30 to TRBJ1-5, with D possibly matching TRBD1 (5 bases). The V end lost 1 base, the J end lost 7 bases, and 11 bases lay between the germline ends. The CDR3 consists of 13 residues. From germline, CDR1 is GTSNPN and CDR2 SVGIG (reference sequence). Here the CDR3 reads CAWSADNFQPQHF. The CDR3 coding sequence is TGTGCCTGGAGTGCGGACAATTTCCAGCCCCAGCATTTT. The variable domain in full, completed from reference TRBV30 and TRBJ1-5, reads SQTIHQWPATLVQPVGSPLSLECTVEGTSNPNLYWYRQAAGRGLQLLFYSVGIGQISSEVPQNLSASRPQDRQFILSSKKLLLSDSGFYLCAWSADNFQPQHFGDGTRLSIL.

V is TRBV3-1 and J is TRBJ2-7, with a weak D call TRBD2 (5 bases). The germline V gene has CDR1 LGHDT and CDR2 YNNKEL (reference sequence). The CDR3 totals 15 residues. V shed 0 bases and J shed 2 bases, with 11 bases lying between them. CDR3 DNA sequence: TGTGCCAGCAGCCAAGACCCAGCGGACCCCTACGAGCAGTACTTC. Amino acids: CASSQDPADPYEQYF.

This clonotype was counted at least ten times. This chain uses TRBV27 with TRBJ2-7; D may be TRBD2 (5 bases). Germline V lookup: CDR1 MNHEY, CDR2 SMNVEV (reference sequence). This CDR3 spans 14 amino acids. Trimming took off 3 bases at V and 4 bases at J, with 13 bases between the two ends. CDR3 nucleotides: TGTGCCAGCAGTTTGAGGGAAGGGCTATACGAGCAGTACTTC. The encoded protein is CASSLREGLYEQYF.

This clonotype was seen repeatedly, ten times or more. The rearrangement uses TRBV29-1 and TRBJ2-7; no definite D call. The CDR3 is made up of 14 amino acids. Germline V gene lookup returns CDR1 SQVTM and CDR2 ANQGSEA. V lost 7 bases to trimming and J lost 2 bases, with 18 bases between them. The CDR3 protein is CSAINMDPPYEQYF. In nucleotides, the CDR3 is TGCAGCGCCATAAACATGGACCCGCCCTACGAGCAGTACTTC.

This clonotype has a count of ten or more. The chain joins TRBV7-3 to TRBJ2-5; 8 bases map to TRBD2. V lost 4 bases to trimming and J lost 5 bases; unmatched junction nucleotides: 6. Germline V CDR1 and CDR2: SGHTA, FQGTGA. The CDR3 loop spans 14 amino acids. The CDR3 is CASSSSGWGETQYF. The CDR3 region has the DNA TGTGCCAGCAGCTCTAGCGGGTGGGGGGAGACCCAGTACTTC.

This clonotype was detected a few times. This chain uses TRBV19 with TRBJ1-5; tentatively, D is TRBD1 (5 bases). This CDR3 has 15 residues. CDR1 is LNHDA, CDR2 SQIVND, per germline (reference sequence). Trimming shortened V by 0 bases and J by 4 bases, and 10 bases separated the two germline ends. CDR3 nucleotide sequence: TGTGCCAGTAGTATAGAGGTCAGGGTTAATCAGCCCCAGCATTTT. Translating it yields CASSIEVRVNQPQHF.

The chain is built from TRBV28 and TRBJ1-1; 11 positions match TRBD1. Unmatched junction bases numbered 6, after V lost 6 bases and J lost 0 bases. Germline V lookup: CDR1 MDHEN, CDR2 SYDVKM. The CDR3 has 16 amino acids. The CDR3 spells CASRWTGGRLNTEAFF. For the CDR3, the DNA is TGTGCCAGCAGATGGACAGGGGGCAGGTTGAACACTGAAGCTTTCTTT.

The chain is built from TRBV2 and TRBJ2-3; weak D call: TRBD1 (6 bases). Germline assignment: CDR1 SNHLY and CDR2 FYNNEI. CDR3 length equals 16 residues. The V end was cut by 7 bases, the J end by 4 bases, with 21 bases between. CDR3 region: CASKELEGENADTQYF. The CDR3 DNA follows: TGTGCCAGCAAAGAACTAGAGGGGGAAAACGCAGATACGCAGTATTTT.

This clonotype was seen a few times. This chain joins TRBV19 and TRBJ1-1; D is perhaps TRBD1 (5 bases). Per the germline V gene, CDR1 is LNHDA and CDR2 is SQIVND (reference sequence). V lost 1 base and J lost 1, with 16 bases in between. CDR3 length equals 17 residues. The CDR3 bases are TGTGCCAGTAGTATAGGAGTCGGGCTAGGGGCGAACACTGAAGCTTTCTTT. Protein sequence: CASSIGVGLGANTEAFF.

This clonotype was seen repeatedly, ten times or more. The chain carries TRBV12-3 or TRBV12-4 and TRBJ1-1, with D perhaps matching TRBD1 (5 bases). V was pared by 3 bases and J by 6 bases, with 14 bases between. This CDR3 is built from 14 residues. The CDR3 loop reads CASSFRQGGAEAFF. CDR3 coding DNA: TGTGCCAGCAGTTTTCGCCAGGGAGGAGCTGAAGCTTTCTTT.

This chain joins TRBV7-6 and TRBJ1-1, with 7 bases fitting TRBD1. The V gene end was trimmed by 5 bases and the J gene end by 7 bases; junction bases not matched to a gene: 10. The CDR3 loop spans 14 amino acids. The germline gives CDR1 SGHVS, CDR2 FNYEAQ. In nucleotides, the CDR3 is TGTGCCAGCAGCCCTCGACAGGGAACGGATGAAGCTTTCTTT. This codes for CASSPRQGTDEAFF.

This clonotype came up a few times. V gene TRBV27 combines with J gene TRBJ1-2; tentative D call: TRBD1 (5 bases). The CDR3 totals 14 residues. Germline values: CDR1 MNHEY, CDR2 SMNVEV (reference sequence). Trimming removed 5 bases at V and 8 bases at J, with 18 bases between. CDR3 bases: TGTGCCAGCAGTCTACGGGACGGCCACGGCGGCTACACCTTC. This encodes CASSLRDGHGGYTF.

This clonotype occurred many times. In DNA, the CDR3 is TGTGCCACCGGGAGGGGGATGAACTCCTACAATGAGCAGTTCTTC. This sequence encodes CATGRGMNSYNEQFF. The V and J genes are TRBV12-3 or TRBV12-4 and TRBJ2-1; 8 bases are a match to TRBD2. CDR3 size: 15 residues. V gave up 10 bases and J gave up 0 bases; unmatched junction bases: 8.